This entry lists 22 T cell receptor beta chains sequenced from one sample in a study of T cell responses to AZD1222 COVID-19 vaccine. The data were produced by immunoSEQ multiplex PCR, yet TCRdb's version contains in-frame clones alone and is incomplete. The data hold around 120,000 clones, with approximately 90% observed a single time. The source was peripheral blood, collected 28 days after the second AZD1222 dose. The origin of the receptors is an adult who received the AZD1222 COVID-19 vaccine.

The chain joins TRBV5-1 to TRBJ1-1; D call uncertain. The CDR3 spans 14 residues. CDR1 SGHRS and CDR2 YFSETQ come from the germline V gene. V lost 2 bases to trimming and J lost 1 base, with 9 bases between them. CDR3 sequence reads: CASSLGSPNTEAFF. CDR3 DNA: TGCGCCAGCAGCTTAGGGTCACCGAACACTGAAGCTTTCTTT.

The chain has TRBV10-1 and TRBJ1-1; D is perhaps TRBD1 (5 bases). V dropped 2 bases and J dropped 0 bases, with 22 bases sitting between them. The CDR3 loop spans 19 amino acids. The germline gives CDR1 WNHNN, CDR2 SYGVQD (reference sequence). In DNA, the CDR3 is TGCGCCAGCAGTGAGAGGGGCGGAGTATCAAATTTCATGAACACTGAAGCTTTCTTT. It is translated as CASSERGGVSNFMNTEAFF.

This sequence joins TRBV2 and TRBJ1-5; TRBD1 might be the D (5 bases). The germline V gene encodes CDR1 SNHLY and CDR2 FYNNEI. V was trimmed by 6 bases and J by 2 bases, leaving 14 bases between them. CDR3 length: 15 amino acids. DNA for the CDR3: TGTGCCAGCAGCGGGGCTGGGTGGGGCAATCAGCCCCAGCATTTT. It encodes CASSGAGWGNQPQHF.

The chain combines TRBV10-3 with TRBJ2-6, with unresolved D. The CDR3 is 15 residues long. Trimming shortened V by 2 bases and J by 2 bases, and 7 bases separated the two germline ends. CDR1 is ENHRY and CDR2 is SYGVKD in the germline V gene. CDR3: CAISEGAPGANVLTF. CDR3 DNA: TGTGCCATCAGTGAGGGCGCTCCTGGGGCCAACGTCCTGACTTTC.

The chain uses TRBV28 and TRBJ2-7; D is tentatively TRBD1 or TRBD2 (5 bases each). The CDR3 is 15 residues long. V lost 8 bases and J 7 bases, leaving 24 bases between the germline ends. Germline values: CDR1 MDHEN, CDR2 SYDVKM. CDR3 amino acids: CASRLLGGDPGEQYF. For the CDR3, the DNA is TGTGCCAGCCGATTACTTGGGGGAGACCCAGGGGAGCAGTACTTC.

The chain uses TRBV3-1 (or the pseudogene TRBV3-2) and TRBJ2-2; a possible D gene is TRBD2 (5 bases). This CDR3 has 15 amino acids. CDR1 is LGHDT, CDR2 YNNKEL, per germline (reference sequence). V lost 1 base and J 8 bases, leaving 14 bases between the germline ends. CDR3 nucleotides: TGTGCCAGCAGCCAAGTTTCGGGAAGCGTAGGGGAGCTGTTTTTT. Translated, it gives CASSQVSGSVGELFF.

The V call is TRBV2, the J call TRBJ2-5; 8 bases align to TRBD1. Losses at the gene ends were 7 bases for V and 4 bases for J; bases not matched to a gene: 2. There are 12 residues in the CDR3. The germline V gene has CDR1 SNHLY and CDR2 FYNNEI. CDR3 DNA sequence: TGTGCCAGCACAGGGGGCCCAGAGACCCAGTACTTC. Its protein is CASTGGPETQYF.

The rearrangement links TRBV19 to TRBJ1-3; D perhaps matches TRBD1 (6 bases). The ends were cut back, 8 bases at V and 2 bases at J, with 25 bases in the middle. Per the germline V gene, CDR1 is LNHDA and CDR2 is SQIVND (reference sequence). This CDR3 region has 18 residues. The CDR3 DNA follows: TGTGCCAGTTTTGATTTGGGGACATGGGACCGAGCTGGAAACACCATATATTTT. This codes for CASFDLGTWDRAGNTIYF.

The V call is TRBV9, the J call TRBJ2-4, with TRBD2 identical over 14 bases. CDR1 is SGDLS, CDR2 YYNGEE, per germline. The CDR3 sequence is 17 residues long. With 3 bases clipped from V and 7 bases from J, the junction kept 9 bases outside the gene matches. Here the CDR3 DNA reads TGTGCCAGCAGCGCGAGACTAGCGGGAGGGCCAGAGAACATTCAGTACTTC. Translating gives CASSARLAGGPENIQYF.

This sequence joins TRBV12-3 or TRBV12-4 and TRBJ2-1, with TRBD1 matching 10 bases. V dropped 6 bases and J dropped 8; count of bases not matched to a gene: 4. The CDR3 totals 13 residues. CDR3 region: CASSGQGEDEQFF. CDR3 DNA: TGTGCCAGCAGCGGACAGGGGGAAGATGAGCAGTTCTTC.

In this sample, this clone turned up once. This chain uses TRBV29-1 with TRBJ2-3; 8 nucleotides match TRBD1. CDR1 SQVTM and CDR2 ANQGSEA come from the germline V gene. V gave up 7 bases and J gave up 15 bases; unmatched junction bases: 18. This CDR3 has 13 residues. CDR3 sequence reads: CSARGRGEAQYYF. CDR3 bases: TGCAGCGCCAGGGGGCGAGGGGAGGCGCAGTATTATTTT.

This chain uses TRBV9 with TRBJ2-1; 8 bases fit TRBD1. Germline V gives CDR1 SGDLS, CDR2 YYNGEE. The CDR3 sequence is 15 residues long. V was clipped by 0 bases and J by 4 bases; unmatched bases: 3. CDR3 residues: CASSVDGQGYNEQFF. In DNA, the CDR3 is TGTGCCAGCAGCGTAGACGGACAGGGATACAATGAGCAGTTCTTC.

CDR3 amino acids: CASSLVRAGDTEAFF. The CDR3 region has the DNA TGCGCCAGCAGCTTGGTCAGGGCCGGGGACACTGAAGCTTTCTTT. The chain uses TRBV5-1 and TRBJ1-1; possible D gene TRBD1, 5 bases. The CDR3 consists of 15 residues. Deletions cut 0 bases from V and 3 bases from J, with 12 bases between. The germline V gene has CDR1 SGHRS and CDR2 YFSETQ.

The gene calls are TRBV5-1 and TRBJ2-3; 9 nucleotides align to TRBD2. V was pared by 2 bases and J by 4 bases, with 8 bases of the junction left unmatched. Germline V gene lookup returns CDR1 SGHRS and CDR2 YFSETQ. The CDR3 extends over 16 amino acids. The chain's CDR3 is CASSLLFSGSSDTQYF. The CDR3 DNA sequence: TGCGCCAGCAGCTTACTATTTAGCGGGAGCTCAGATACGCAGTATTTT.

V usage is TRBV15 and J usage is TRBJ1-6; 7 bases agree with TRBD1. The V segment lost 5 bases and the J segment 5 bases; nucleotides outside the gene matches: 9. Germline CDR1 LNHNV, CDR2 YYDKDF (reference sequence). CDR3 length: 16 amino acids. CDR3 loop: CATSVTGPGDNSPLHF. The DNA for the CDR3 is TGTGCCACCAGCGTGACAGGGCCCGGAGATAATTCACCCCTCCACTTT.

This clone was seen once. This chain connects TRBV10-3 to TRBJ2-3, with 8 bases matching TRBD2. CDR3 length: 15 amino acids. The V gene's germline CDR1 is ENHRY and CDR2 SYGVKD. After removal of 7 bases from V and 4 bases from J, the junction contained 10 bases not matched to a gene. The CDR3 region is CAITSGRESPDTQYF. The CDR3 bases are TGTGCCATCACGAGCGGGAGAGAAAGCCCAGATACGCAGTATTTT.

The genes are TRBV28 and TRBJ1-4, with TRBD1 matching over 8 bases. In germline, CDR1 is MDHEN, CDR2 SYDVKM. The CDR3 is 14 residues long. V dropped 8 bases and J dropped 10; count of bases not matched to a gene: 12. The CDR3 DNA reads as TGTGCCAGCGAGCGGGGACAGGCCCTAGGAAAACTGTTTTTT. It yields the protein CASERGQALGKLFF. Filled out from reference TRBV28 and TRBJ1-4, the complete variable domain reads DVKVTQSSRYLVKRTGEKVFLECVQDMDHENMFWYRQDPGLGLRLIYFSYDVKMKEKGDIPEGYSVSREKKERFSLILESASTNQTSMYLCASERGQALGKLFFGSGTQLSVL.

V is TRBV27 and J is TRBJ2-1; the match to TRBD1 covers 11 bases. The CDR3 length is 15 residues. CDR1 and CDR2 (germline): MNHEY, SMNVEV (reference sequence). The junction had 8 bases not matched to a gene; V was cut back by 6 bases and J by 7 bases. CDR3 region: CASSLAGTGGNEQFF. The CDR3 coding sequence is TGTGCCAGCAGCCTCGCCGGGACAGGGGGAAATGAGCAGTTCTTC.

The CDR3 DNA sequence: TGTGCCAGCAGTTTGGACAAAAGATACGAGCAGTACTTC. This encodes CASSLDKRYEQYF. The chain joins TRBV6-5 to TRBJ2-7, with D possibly matching TRBD1 (5 bases). The CDR3 is made up of 13 amino acids. The V end was cut by 4 bases, the J end by 4 bases, with 11 bases between. CDR1 is MNHEY and CDR2 is SVGAGI in the germline V gene.

This clone is a singleton in its sample. J is TRBJ1-1 and V is TRBV20-1, with D perhaps matching TRBD1 (5 bases). Trimming pared 3 bases from V and 5 bases from J, leaving 19 bases between. The CDR3 extends over 15 amino acids. CDR1 DFQATT and CDR2 SNEGSKA come from the germline V gene (reference sequence). CDR3 bases: TGCAGTGCTAGTGAGGGGCGCGGGTTTGGTACTGAAGCTTTCTTT. Protein: CSASEGRGFGTEAFF.

The CDR3 region is CASSADNYIEQYF. DNA for the CDR3: TGTGCCAGCAGTGCGGACAACTACATCGAGCAGTACTTC. The V call is TRBV7-9, the J call TRBJ2-7, with D possibly matching TRBD1 (5 bases). The germline V gene encodes CDR1 SEHNR and CDR2 FQNEAQ (reference sequence). V dropped 6 bases and J dropped 6 bases, with 15 bases sitting between them. This CDR3 contains 13 residues.

V is TRBV7-9 and J is TRBJ2-1, with a possible D match to TRBD2 (5 bases). The V gene's germline CDR1 is SEHNR and CDR2 FQNEAQ (reference sequence). Trimming took off 2 bases at V and 9 bases at J, with 11 bases between the two ends. The CDR3 is 13 residues long. The chain's CDR3 is CASSLSRELEQFF. CDR3 DNA: TGTGCCAGCAGCTTATCTCGGGAACTTGAGCAGTTCTTC. Combining the CDR3 with reference TRBV7-9 and TRBJ2-1 gives the whole variable domain DTGVSQNPRHKITKRGQNVTFRCDPISEHNRLYWYRQTLGQGPEFLTYFQNEAQLEKSRLLSDRFSAERPKGSFSTLEIQRTEQGDSAMYLCASSLSRELEQFFGPGTRLTVL.